This TCR beta chain emerged from a study of blood T cell repertoires in COVID-19. Background on the study: The origin of the acute and convalescent COVID-19 samples was the United States, Italy and Spain.

Enrollees, roughly 18 to 90 years old, lived in approximately 24 US areas. Recovery among Cohort 3 donors was established by two negative PCRs, clearance, or symptom resolution. Authors' processing steps: Counts of nucleated cells, estimated from reference gene primer amplification, were obtained. Repertoires were generated with immunoSEQ multiplex PCR, while TCRdb's copy carries only in-frame clones and drops some. The V and J calls and clone size were taken over from that table, and D and trimming were inferred from the DNA. The data hold around 330,000 clones, with roughly 89% observed a single time. Germline CDR1 and CDR2: MGHDK and SYGVNS. Between the trimmed V and J ends, which lost 6 bases and 0 bases, there was a span of 13 bases. The CDR3 runs 15 residues.

The chain employs TRBV25-1 and TRBJ2-3; possibly TRBD2 for D (5 bases). Input material: PBMCs or T cells enriched from blood (not recorded which). This sequence was found in a man aged 55 to 70 who had recovered from COVID-19. CDR3 protein: CASSSLGASTDTQYF. CDR3 sequence (DNA): TGTGCCAGCAGCTCTCTGGGAGCTAGCACAGATACGCAGTATTTT.